These T cell receptor beta chains were read from a single sample in a study of T cell responses to AZD1222 COVID-19 vaccine. TCRdb keeps only in-frame clones here, not all; method: immunoSEQ multiplex PCR. This table has some 110,000 clones, roughly 92% appearing once. Sequences were derived from peripheral blood, sampled on day 0 of AZD1222 vaccination. The receptors stem from an adult in good health. The CDR3 runs from the conserved cysteine through the conserved F or W. A D gene is named only where the DNA matches it firmly. Where a row states a size, it is once, few, many or the class of an expanded clone; other rows omit it.

abundance: few
d_gene: NA
v_gene: TRBV10-3
j_gene: TRBJ2-2
CDR3nt: TGTGCCACCCGGAACACCGGGGAGCTGTTTTTT
CDR3aa: CATRNTGELFF

abundance: NA
d_gene: NA
v_gene: TRBV5-1
j_gene: TRBJ2-2
CDR3nt: TGCGCCAGCAGCTTGACAGGGTTCAACACCGGGGAGCTGTTTTTT
CDR3aa: CASSLTGFNTGELFF

abundance: NA
d_gene: NA
v_gene: TRBV5-8
j_gene: TRBJ2-7
CDR3nt: TGTGCCAGCAGCTTGGTGGATCATGTCTCCGACCACGAGCAGTACTTC
CDR3aa: CASSLVDHVSDHEQYF

abundance: NA
d_gene: NA
v_gene: TRBV30
j_gene: TRBJ1-2
CDR3nt: TGTGCCTGGAGGGACCCAGGCAGCTATGGCTACACCTTC
CDR3aa: CAWRDPGSYGYTF

abundance: NA
d_gene: TRBD1
v_gene: TRBV6-5
j_gene: TRBJ1-2
CDR3nt: TGTGCCAGCAGGCCGGGACAGGGGTTCTATGGCTACACCTTC
CDR3aa: CASRPGQGFYGYTF

abundance: NA
d_gene: NA
v_gene: TRBV6-5
j_gene: TRBJ1-2
CDR3nt: TGTGCCAGCAGTTCTGCCCAGGGCTTTTTTATCCGCTACACCTTC
CDR3aa: CASSSAQGFFIRYTF

abundance: NA
d_gene: NA
v_gene: TRBV7-3
j_gene: TRBJ1-1
CDR3nt: TGTGCCAGCAGCTCCACGGGGGGGAACACTGAAGCTTTCTTT
CDR3aa: CASSSTGGNTEAFF

abundance: once
d_gene: NA
v_gene: TRBV6-2/TRBV6-3
j_gene: TRBJ1-5
CDR3nt: TGTGCCAGCAGTCGCCAGTGGCAACCCCAGCATTTT
CDR3aa: CASSRQWQPQHF

abundance: NA
d_gene: TRBD1
v_gene: TRBV3-1/TRBV3-2
j_gene: TRBJ1-1
CDR3nt: TGTGCCAGCAGCCGAAACACAGGGGGTGGCACTGAAGCTTTCTTT
CDR3aa: CASSRNTGGGTEAFF

abundance: NA
d_gene: NA
v_gene: TRBV12-3/TRBV12-4
j_gene: TRBJ1-3
CDR3nt: TGTGCCAGCAGTTTGGGGCAAGGAGACACCATATATTTT
CDR3aa: CASSLGQGDTIYF